One sample yielded the 4 T cell receptor beta chains listed below, sequenced in a study of blood T cells in healthy people across ages. A sample-barcoded 5' primer and a J-beta primer mix were used in a second PCR of roughly 6 to 12 cycles. Via MiXCR, TCRdb re-called the 5' RACE reads, giving one row per CDR3 protein. Altogether around 970,000 distinct CDR3 sequences are present, 51% being singletons, with the ten largest covering about 20%. Material for sequencing was blood. These receptor sequences come from a woman in her fifties or sixties in good health.

CDR3 region: CASTQAGVETQYF. The CDR3 DNA reads as TGTGCCAGCACTCAAGCGGGAGTGGAAACCCAGTACTTC. The chain combines TRBV2 with TRBJ2-5; 8 positions match TRBD2. The trim removed 7 bases at V and 8 bases at J, leaving 9 bases unmatched. The germline V gene encodes CDR1 SNHLY and CDR2 FYNNEI. The CDR3 runs 13 residues.

This clonotype was observed a few times. This chain connects TRBV29-1 to TRBJ2-1, with unresolved D. This CDR3 is 16 amino acids long. CDR1 and CDR2 from the germline V gene are SQVTM and ANQGSEA. V lost 4 bases and J 8 bases, leaving 24 bases between the germline ends. In nucleotides, the CDR3 is TGCAGCGTTGCGGCGGTAGCCCTGATCTTGTCTGATGAGCAGTTCTTC. It translates to CSVAAVALILSDEQFF.

The chain couples TRBV7-2 to TRBJ2-5, with D tentatively TRBD1 (6 bases). The CDR3 is made up of 14 amino acids. Germline V gives CDR1 SGHTA, CDR2 FQGNSA. Trimming shortened V by 6 bases and J by 2 bases, and 13 bases separated the two germline ends. The CDR3 nucleotides are TGTGCCAGCAGTTACAGAGGACAGCAAGAGACCCAGTACTTC. Translating gives CASSYRGQQETQYF. The full variable domain, in which reference TRBV7-2 and TRBJ2-5 provide the parts outside the CDR3, is GAGVSQSPSNKVTEKGKDVELRCDPISGHTALYWYRQSLGQGLEFLIYFQGNSAPDKSGLPSDRFSAERTGGSVSTLTIQRTQQEDSAVYLCASSYRGQQETQYFGPGTRLLVL.

This chain joins TRBV3-1 and TRBJ2-1; perhaps TRBD1 as D (6 bases). This CDR3 spans 19 amino acids. The V end lost 4 bases, the J end lost 3 bases, and 25 bases lay between the germline ends. The germline V gene encodes CDR1 LGHDT and CDR2 YNNKEL (reference sequence). In DNA form, the CDR3 reads TGTGCCAGCAGCCCCGACCCACCATACAGGGTCGGTGACTACAATGAGCAGTTCTTC. Protein: CASSPDPPYRVGDYNEQFF.